The T cell receptor (beta chain) under discussion was sequenced for a study of coeliac disease. Whole-study results and caveats: In active celiac disease, intraepithelial and lamina propria TRB and TRG repertoires were less clonal than controls.

A few counts support this clone. No antigen is known for it. Clones were sequenced by immunoSEQ multiplex PCR, and TCRdb holds only the in-frame ones, with some missing. Altogether about 6,700 clones are present, 65% to 80% being singletons, with the ten largest covering roughly 4%. The CDR3 sequence is 14 residues long. V was cut by 2 bases and J by 3 bases, with 7 bases left in between. The germline V gene encodes CDR1 MNHEY and CDR2 SMNVEV (reference sequence). The sequenced sample consisted of lamina propria lymphocytes from the gut. The chain links TRBV27 to TRBJ2-2, with a weak D call TRBD2 (6 bases). This receptor was identified in a woman aged 18 to 35 with active celiac disease. In DNA, the CDR3 is TGTGCCAGCAGTTTACGGGAGTACACCGGGGAGCTGTTTTTT. Amino acid sequence: CASSLREYTGELFF.